This T cell receptor beta chain was found in a study of PD-L1 blockade in urothelial cancer. Looking at the study overall: At 3 weeks (second dose) and 6 weeks after starting treatment, blood was analyzed.

Sample time point: pretreatment peripheral blood. V gave up 0 bases and J gave up 2 bases; unmatched junction bases: 1. CDR1 is LNHDA and CDR2 is SQIVND in the germline V gene (reference sequence). There are 16 residues in the CDR3. Sequenced by immunoSEQ multiplex PCR; TCRdb stores in-frame clones only, minus some. The table includes about 86,000 clones, 85% detected once. The TCR comes from a man aged 55 to 70 with urothelial cancer. The chain combines TRBV19 with TRBJ1-2, with TRBD1 matching over 12 bases. This material consisted of PBMCs, taken around atezolizumab (anti-PD-L1) treatment. The CDR3 DNA reads TGTGCCAGTAGTATAGAGGGGACAGGGGGCAACTATGGCTACACCTTC. Its translation: CASSIEGTGGNYGYTF. The whole variable domain, filled in from reference TRBV19 and TRBJ1-2, reads DGGITQSPKYLFRKEGQNVTLSCEQNLNHDAMYWYRQDPGQGLRLIYYSQIVNDFQKGDIAEGYSVSREKKESFPLTVTSAQKNPTAFYLCASSIEGTGGNYGYTFGSGTRLTVV.